This is a list of T cell receptor beta chains from one sample in a study of beta chain features in type 1 diabetes. Produced via immunoSEQ multiplex PCR; TCRdb's table is partial and in-frame only. The repertoire holds roughly 12,000 clones, with roughly half as singletons. The specimen was stem cell memory CD4+ T cells from blood. These TCRs come from a man aged 18 to 30 in good health. Each CDR3 is given with its conserved first and last residue. D genes are given only for firm matches. Clone size is given for some rows only: seen once, a few or many times, or a class if the clone is expanded.

D	V	J	size	DNA	CDR3
.	TRBV5-4	TRBJ1-2	.	TGTGCCAGCAGCTTGGTATCAGGGGAAGACTATGGCTACACCTTC	CASSLVSGEDYGYTF
TRBD1	TRBV4-2	TRBJ2-3	.	TGTGCCAGCAGCCGTACCGGGACAGGGGCTACAGATACGCAGTATTTT	CASSRTGTGATDTQYF
.	TRBV20-1	TRBJ1-2	.	TGCAGTGCTAGACAGAACTATGGCTACACCTTC	CSARQNYGYTF
.	TRBV30	TRBJ1-1	.	TGTGCCTGGGACAGTAACACTGAAGCTTTCTTT	CAWDSNTEAFF
.	TRBV19	TRBJ1-5	.	TGTGCCAGTGCTGAAGCCCGTTATAGCAATCAGCCCCAGCATTTT	CASAEARYSNQPQHF
.	TRBV30	TRBJ2-1	.	TGTGCCTGGAACTTGGGGAGCTCCTACAATGAGCAGTTCTTC	CAWNLGSSYNEQFF
TRBD1	TRBV18	TRBJ2-1	few	TGTGCCAGCTCACCAATGGCAGGGGGCAAAGGCTACAATGAGCAGTTCTTC	CASSPMAGGKGYNEQFF
TRBD1	TRBV7-9	TRBJ2-7	few	TGTGCCAGCAGCCTGCCCGGGACAGGCTACGAGCAGTACTTC	CASSLPGTGYEQYF
TRBD1	TRBV7-2	TRBJ1-1	.	TGTGCCAGCAGCTTAGGGGGACAGGGGAAAACTGAAGCTTTCTTT	CASSLGGQGKTEAFF
TRBD1	TRBV4-3	TRBJ1-6	few	TGCGCCAGCAGCCACTCATCGGACAGGGTTTCACCCCTCCACTTT	CASSHSSDRVSPLHF
TRBD1	TRBV11-2	TRBJ2-5	.	TGTGCCAGCAGCCGACGCCCGGGACAGGGACCCAGGGAGACCCAGTACTTC	CASSRRPGQGPRETQYF
TRBD1	TRBV19	TRBJ1-2	few	TGTGCCAGTAGTTTGAACGGACAGGGAACCTTATTTGGGTATGGCTACACCTTC	CASSLNGQGTLFGYGYTF
TRBD1	TRBV7-2	TRBJ1-2	.	TGTGCCAGCAGCGGTGGACAGGGGATCTATGGCTACACCTTC	CASSGGQGIYGYTF
.	TRBV10-3	TRBJ2-5	.	TGTGCCATCAGTCTGGCAGGCCAAGAGACCCAGTACTTC	CAISLAGQETQYF
TRBD2	TRBV5-1	TRBJ2-3	.	TGCGCCAGCACCTACCTAGCGGGGGCGGCAGATACGCAGTATTTT	CASTYLAGAADTQYF
TRBD1	TRBV29-1	TRBJ1-5	few	TGCAGCGTGGCCGGGACAGTCAATCAGCCCCAGCATTTT	CSVAGTVNQPQHF
TRBD2	TRBV4-3	TRBJ2-1	.	TGCGCCAGCAGCCAGGGGACTAGCGATAGCTCCTACAATGAGCAGTTCTTC	CASSQGTSDSSYNEQFF
.	TRBV6-5	TRBJ1-2	few	TGTGCCAGCAGTTACGGGAGGGAGGACTATGGCTACACCTTC	CASSYGREDYGYTF
.	TRBV5-4	TRBJ2-6	.	TGTGCCAGCAGCTTAAGCGACAGGAGCTCTGGGGCCAACGTCCTGACTTTC	CASSLSDRSSGANVLTF
.	TRBV28	TRBJ2-7	few	TGTGCCAGCAGATTCTCCCCGGGGAGTTACGAGCAGTACTTC	CASRFSPGSYEQYF
TRBD1	TRBV14	TRBJ1-2	.	TGTGCCAGCAGCCAACAGGGGGCTAACTATGGCTACACCTTC	CASSQQGANYGYTF
.	TRBV6-5	TRBJ2-7	.	TGTGCCAGCAGTTTTGGGACATCTTACGAGCAGTACTTC	CASSFGTSYEQYF
.	TRBV7-2	TRBJ2-5	.	TGTGCCAGCAGGGAAACGGCGGGCGCGGAGACCCAGTACTTC	CASRETAGAETQYF
.	TRBV10-3	TRBJ2-7	.	TGTGCCACTGCGTCGAGGGTCGAGCAGTACTTC	CATASRVEQYF
.	TRBV7-2	TRBJ1-1	few	TGTGCCAGCAGCCCGGACTACTACACTGAAGCTTTCTTT	CASSPDYYTEAFF
.	TRBV7-9	TRBJ2-5	.	TGTGCCAGCAGCTTAGCGGGACTGGTGGAGACCCAGTACTTC	CASSLAGLVETQYF
TRBD1	TRBV5-1	TRBJ1-1	.	TGCGCCAGCAGCTTGGAGACAGGGCGAATGAGCACTGAAGCTTTCTTT	CASSLETGRMSTEAFF
TRBD1	TRBV10-1	TRBJ1-1	.	TGCGCCAGCAGCGACAGGGGCACTGAAGCTTTCTTT	CASSDRGTEAFF
TRBD2	TRBV7-9	TRBJ2-1	.	TGTGCCAGCAGCTTAACTAGCGGGGGGGCATGGGAGCAGTTCTTC	CASSLTSGGAWEQFF
.	TRBV7-2	TRBJ2-3	.	TGTGCCAGCAGCCTCTCCGGGTCCGATACGCAGTATTTT	CASSLSGSDTQYF
.	TRBV19	TRBJ2-5	.	TGTGCCAGTAGTATAATGGCAAAAGAGACCCAGTACTTC	CASSIMAKETQYF
.	TRBV30	TRBJ2-7	few	TGTGCCTGGAGTTTTAGCGGCGGGATATACGAGCAGTACTTC	CAWSFSGGIYEQYF
.	TRBV7-2	TRBJ1-5	few	TGTGCCAGCAGCTTAGGAGGGAGGGGCAATCAGCCCCAGCATTTT	CASSLGGRGNQPQHF
.	TRBV7-9	TRBJ2-1	few	TGTGCCAGCAGCACGGAGGCTGGTGAGCAGTTCTTC	CASSTEAGEQFF
TRBD1	TRBV19	TRBJ2-7	few	TGTGCCAGTAGTACCCCGGGACAGGGGGCAGGCGAGCAGTACTTC	CASSTPGQGAGEQYF
.	TRBV6-6	TRBJ2-7	.	TGTGCCAGCAGTTACGGGAGGGTAGGGGGCGAGCAGTACTTC	CASSYGRVGGEQYF
.	TRBV29-1	TRBJ1-4	.	TGCAGCGCCTGCCAGGGTCTTAATGAAAAACTGTTTTTT	CSACQGLNEKLFF
.	TRBV6-5	TRBJ2-7	.	TGTGCCAGCAGGGAAATAATGGGCAAGTACGAGCAGTACTTC	CASREIMGKYEQYF
.	TRBV19	TRBJ2-3	.	TGTGCCAGTAGTTGGGCAGGGAGCACAGATACGCAGTATTTT	CASSWAGSTDTQYF
.	TRBV5-5	TRBJ1-5	.	TGTGCCAGCAGCCCTCTCCCGTCTGGGAGCCAGCCCCAGCATTTT	CASSPLPSGSQPQHF
.	TRBV29-1	TRBJ2-5	.	TGCAGCCTTGGAAGAGGGGGGGAAGAGACCCAGTACTTC	CSLGRGGEETQYF
TRBD1	TRBV28	TRBJ1-4	few	TGTGCCAGCAGTGCACAGGGGGCGAGGGCGGAAAAACTGTTTTTT	CASSAQGARAEKLFF
.	TRBV30	TRBJ2-7	.	TGTGCCTGGAGTCTCCGACTAGGCGACGAGCAGTACTTC	CAWSLRLGDEQYF
TRBD2	TRBV18	TRBJ2-3	.	TGTGCCAGCTCACCATCTGTCGGGGGGGGCCCCAGAGATACGCAGTATTTT	CASSPSVGGGPRDTQYF
.	TRBV7-2	TRBJ2-7	.	TGTGCCAGCAGCTTAGGACGCGCACAGGGTGTGCAGCAGTACTTC	CASSLGRAQGVQQYF
.	TRBV4-3	TRBJ2-3	few	TGCGCCAGCAGCCAAGATATTCGGCGGAGTAGCACAGATACGCAGTATTTT	CASSQDIRRSSTDTQYF
.	TRBV6-6	TRBJ2-3	.	TGTGCCAGCAGTTACTCCCCAGGGTCGGATACGCAGTATTTT	CASSYSPGSDTQYF
TRBD2	TRBV29-1	TRBJ2-1	.	TGCAGCGTTAGAGCGGGGGGCCAAGCCAATGAGCAGTTCTTC	CSVRAGGQANEQFF
.	TRBV7-2	TRBJ2-5	.	TGTGCCAGCAGCCCCGGTATGCGAGAGACCCAGTACTTC	CASSPGMRETQYF
.	TRBV19	TRBJ2-1	.	TGTGCCAGTAAATCGAGGGAGAACGTCAATGAGCAGTTCTTC	CASKSRENVNEQFF
.	TRBV6-1	TRBJ2-3	few	TGTGCCAGCAGTGAAGCAGGGGGGGAGGGGACAGATACGCAGTATTTT	CASSEAGGEGTDTQYF
TRBD2	TRBV6-1	TRBJ2-3	.	TGTGCCAGCAGTGCGTTGGGCGGGGGGGCCTCGACAGATACGCAGTATTTT	CASSALGGGASTDTQYF
.	TRBV7-2	TRBJ2-7	.	TGTGCCAGCAGCCCCAGAGCCGGGGACGAGCAGTACTTC	CASSPRAGDEQYF
.	TRBV27	TRBJ2-1	.	TGTGCCAGCAGTTTAGGACAAATCAGCTCCTACAATGAGCAGTTCTTC	CASSLGQISSYNEQFF
.	TRBV29-1	TRBJ2-7	.	TGCAGCGTTGGTTTCAGATTGAACCCCTACGAGCAGTACTTC	CSVGFRLNPYEQYF